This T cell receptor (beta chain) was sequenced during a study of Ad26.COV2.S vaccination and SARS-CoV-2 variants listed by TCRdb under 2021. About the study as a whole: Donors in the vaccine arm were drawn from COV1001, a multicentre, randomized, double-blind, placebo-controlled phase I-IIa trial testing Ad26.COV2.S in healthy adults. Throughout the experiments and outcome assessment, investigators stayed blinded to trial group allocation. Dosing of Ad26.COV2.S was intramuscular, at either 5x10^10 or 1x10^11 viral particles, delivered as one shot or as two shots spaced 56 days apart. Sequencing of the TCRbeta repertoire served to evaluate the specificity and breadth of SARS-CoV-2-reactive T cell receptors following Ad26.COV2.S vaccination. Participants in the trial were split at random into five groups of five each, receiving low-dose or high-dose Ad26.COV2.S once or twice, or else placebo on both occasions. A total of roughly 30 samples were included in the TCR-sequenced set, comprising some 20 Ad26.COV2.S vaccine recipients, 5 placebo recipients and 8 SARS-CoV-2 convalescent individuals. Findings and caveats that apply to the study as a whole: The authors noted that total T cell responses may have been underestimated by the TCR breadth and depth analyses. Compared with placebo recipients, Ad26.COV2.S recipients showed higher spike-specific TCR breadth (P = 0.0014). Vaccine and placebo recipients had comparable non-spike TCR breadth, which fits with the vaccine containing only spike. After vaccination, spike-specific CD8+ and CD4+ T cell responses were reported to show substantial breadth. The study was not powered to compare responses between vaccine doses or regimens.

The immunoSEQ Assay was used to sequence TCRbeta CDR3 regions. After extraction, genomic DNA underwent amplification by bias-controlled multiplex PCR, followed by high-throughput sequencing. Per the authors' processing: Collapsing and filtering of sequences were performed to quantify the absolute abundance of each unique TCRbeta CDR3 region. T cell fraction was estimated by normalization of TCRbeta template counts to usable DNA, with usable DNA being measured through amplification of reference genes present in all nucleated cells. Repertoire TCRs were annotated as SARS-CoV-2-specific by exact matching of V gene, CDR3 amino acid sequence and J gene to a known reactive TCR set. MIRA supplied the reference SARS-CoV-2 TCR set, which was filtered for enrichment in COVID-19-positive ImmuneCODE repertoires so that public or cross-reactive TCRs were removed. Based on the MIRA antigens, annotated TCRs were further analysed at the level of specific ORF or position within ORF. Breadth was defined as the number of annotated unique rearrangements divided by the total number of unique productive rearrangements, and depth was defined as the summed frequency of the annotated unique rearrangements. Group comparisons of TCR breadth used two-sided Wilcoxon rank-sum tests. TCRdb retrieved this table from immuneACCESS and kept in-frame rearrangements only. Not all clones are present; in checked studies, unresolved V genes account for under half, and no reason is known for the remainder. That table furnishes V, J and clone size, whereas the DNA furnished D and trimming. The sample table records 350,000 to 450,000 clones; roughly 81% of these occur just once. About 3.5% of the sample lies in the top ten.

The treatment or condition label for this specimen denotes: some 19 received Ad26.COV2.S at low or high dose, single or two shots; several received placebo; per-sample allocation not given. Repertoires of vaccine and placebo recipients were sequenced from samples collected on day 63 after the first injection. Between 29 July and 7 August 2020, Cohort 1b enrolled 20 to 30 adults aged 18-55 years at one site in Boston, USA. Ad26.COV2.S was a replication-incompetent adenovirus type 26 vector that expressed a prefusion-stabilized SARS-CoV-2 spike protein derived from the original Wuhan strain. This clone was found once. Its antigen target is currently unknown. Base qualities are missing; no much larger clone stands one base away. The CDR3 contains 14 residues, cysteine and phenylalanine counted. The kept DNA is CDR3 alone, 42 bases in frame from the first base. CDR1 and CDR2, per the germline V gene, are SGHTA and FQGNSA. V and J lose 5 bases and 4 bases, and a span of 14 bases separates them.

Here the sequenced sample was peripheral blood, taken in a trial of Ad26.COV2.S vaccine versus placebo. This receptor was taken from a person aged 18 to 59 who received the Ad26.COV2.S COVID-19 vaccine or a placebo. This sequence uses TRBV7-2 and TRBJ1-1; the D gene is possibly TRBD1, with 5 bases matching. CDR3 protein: CASSQQWGVTEAFF. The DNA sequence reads TGTGCCAGCAGCCAACAGTGGGGGGTCACTGAAGCTTTCTTT.